These 5 T cell receptor beta chains were all obtained from the same sample, sequenced in a study of patients and donors after allogeneic stem cell transplantation. TCRdb re-called the RT-PCR reads through MiXCR, storing one row per CDR3 protein. The data hold about 960,000 distinct CDR3 sequences, with over 15% observed a single time. Material: blood, either unsorted or a sorted T cell fraction (not recorded which). The receptors come from a human donor who was either an allogeneic HSCT recipient or a stem cell or donor lymphocyte infusion donor (not recorded which). It is not recorded whose cells these are; they may come from a transplant donor.

This chain links TRBV7-9 with TRBJ1-5; 7 bases line up with TRBD1. The germline gives CDR1 SEHNR, CDR2 FQNEAQ (reference sequence). CDR3 size: 15 residues. The trim removed 3 bases at V and 4 bases at J, leaving 6 bases unmatched. CDR3 DNA: TGTGCCAGCAGCTTTGCGACAGGGATTAATCAGCCCCAGCATTTT. Its translation is CASSFATGINQPQHF.

V gene TRBV13 combines with J gene TRBJ1-2, with D perhaps TRBD1 (5 bases). CDR3 length: 14 amino acids. V lost 5 bases, J lost 4 bases, and 14 bases lay in between. CDR1 PRHDT and CDR2 FYEKMQ come from the germline V gene (reference sequence). The CDR3 DNA sequence: TGTGCCAGCAGCCGCTGGGGGGTGCCCTATGGCTACACCTTC. The encoded protein is CASSRWGVPYGYTF. Together with reference TRBV13 and TRBJ1-2, the CDR3 gives the full variable domain: AAGVIQSPRHLIKEKRETATLKCYPIPRHDTVYWYQQGPGQDPQFLISFYEKMQSDKGSIPDRFSAQQFSDYHSELNMSSLELGDSALYFCASSRWGVPYGYTFGSGTRLTVV.

This clonotype has only a few counts. The gene calls are TRBV12-3 or TRBV12-4 and TRBJ2-5; TRBD1 is a possible D gene (7 bases). V was cut by 1 base and J by 6 bases, with 12 bases left in between. The CDR3 has 14 amino acids. CDR3 region: CASSLVEGAKTQYF. The CDR3 bases are TGTGCCAGCAGTTTAGTGGAGGGGGCTAAGACCCAGTACTTC.

This sequence joins TRBV30 and TRBJ1-1; no reliable D call. The V and J ends lost 4 bases and 1 base respectively, with 7 bases between them. The CDR3 runs to 12 residues. Germline V gene data show CDR1 as GTSNPN and CDR2 as SVGIG (reference sequence). CDR3 nucleotide sequence: TGTGCCTGGAACCCTCAGAACACTGAAGCTTTCTTT. Its protein is CAWNPQNTEAFF.

V gene TRBV19 combines with J gene TRBJ2-3; 8 bases are a match to TRBD2. The ends lost 5 bases at V and 0 bases at J; junction bases unmatched: 7. Looked up from germline, CDR1 is LNHDA and CDR2 is SQIVND (reference sequence). The CDR3 is 16 residues long. CDR3 nucleotide sequence: TGTGCCAGTAGTCCCCGACTAGCGAGAAGCACAGATACGCAGTATTTT. Translating it yields CASSPRLARSTDTQYF.